One and the same sample provided the 20 T cell receptor beta chains below, sequenced in a study of blood T cell repertoires in COVID-19. Assay used: immunoSEQ multiplex PCR; TCRdb lists only in-frame clones, some missing. The sample records 95,000 to 150,000 clones, more than 80% being singletons. The sample comprised peripheral blood. Source of these receptors: a man in his forties or fifties with acute or convalescent COVID-19.

The chain employs TRBV19 and TRBJ2-1; the D gene is possibly TRBD2 (7 bases). The CDR3 contains 17 residues. CDR1 is LNHDA, CDR2 SQIVND, per germline (reference sequence). The germline V and J ends were trimmed by 5 bases and 6 bases, with 23 bases remaining between them. CDR3 loop: CASSSLAGAGAVNEQFF. The CDR3 nucleotides are TGTGCCAGTAGTTCTCTTGCCGGGGCGGGGGCAGTCAATGAGCAGTTCTTC.

The chain links TRBV5-1 to TRBJ2-2; D is possibly TRBD2 (6 bases). This CDR3 contains 15 residues. Deletions cut 5 bases from V and 1 base from J, with 12 bases between. The V gene's germline CDR1 is SGHRS and CDR2 YFSETQ. In nucleotides, the CDR3 is TGCGCCAGCAGTACTGACGGGGGGAACACCGGGGAGCTGTTTTTT. Translation gives CASSTDGGNTGELFF.

This sequence joins TRBV6-2 or TRBV6-3 and TRBJ1-2, with TRBD1 matching over 8 bases. With V trimmed by 4 bases and J by 8 bases, 6 bases remained unmatched. CDR3 length: 13 amino acids. The germline V gene has CDR1 MNHEY and CDR2 SVGEGT. This CDR3 is CASSFTDRAGYTF. In DNA form, the CDR3 reads TGTGCCAGCAGTTTTACGGACAGGGCCGGCTACACCTTC.

The chain recombines TRBV14 with TRBJ2-7; TRBD1 matches 8 bases. The CDR3 totals 14 residues. V shed 8 bases, J shed 3 bases, and the junction held 9 bases outside the gene matches. Germline values: CDR1 SGHDN, CDR2 FVKESK. CDR3 sequence: CASSSRGRFYEQYF. CDR3 DNA sequence: TGTGCCAGCTCTTCCAGGGGGCGCTTCTACGAGCAGTACTTC.

This clone was seen only once. This specimen includes other DNA sequences encoding the same CDR3. V usage is TRBV5-1 and J usage is TRBJ2-3; 8 positions agree with TRBD2. In germline, CDR1 is SGHRS, CDR2 YFSETQ. Trimming cost V 0 bases and J 3 bases; bases outside gene matches: 0. This CDR3 has 14 amino acids. In DNA, the CDR3 is TGCGCCAGCAGCTTGGGACTAGCGACAGATACGCAGTATTTT. Translated: CASSLGLATDTQYF.

The rearrangement uses TRBV10-2 and TRBJ2-4; D perhaps matches TRBD2 (5 bases). With 3 bases removed from V and 0 bases from J, the gap between germline ends came to 9 bases. The CDR3 is made up of 15 amino acids. Germline assignment: CDR1 WSHSY and CDR2 SAAADI. This CDR3 is CASSEGGLAKNIQYF. The CDR3 nucleotides read TGCGCCAGCAGTGAAGGCGGACTAGCCAAAAACATTCAGTACTTC.

The rearrangement links TRBV5-6 to TRBJ2-2; tentatively, D is TRBD2 (5 bases). Trimming took 0 bases from V and 1 from J, leaving 7 bases between them. CDR3 length: 15 residues. Germline loops: CDR1 SGHDT, CDR2 YYEEEE. The CDR3 DNA sequence: TGTGCCAGCAGCTTGGGTGGGAGGAACACCGGGGAGCTGTTTTTT. It yields the protein CASSLGGRNTGELFF. Using reference TRBV5-6 and TRBJ2-2 for the parts outside the CDR3, the full variable domain is DAGVTQSPTHLIKTRGQQVTLRCSPKSGHDTVSWYQQALGQGPQFIFQYYEEEERQRGNFPDRFSGHQFPNYSSELNVNALLLGDSALYLCASSLGGRNTGELFFGEGSRLTVL.

The chain carries TRBV6-6 and TRBJ1-1; 9 bases map to TRBD1. The germline V gene encodes CDR1 MNHNY and CDR2 SVGAGI (reference sequence). This CDR3 region has 15 residues. V lost 6 bases to trimming and J lost 4 bases; unmatched junction nucleotides: 9. CDR3 sequence (DNA): TGTGCCAGCAGCCCGGGACAGGGAATAGGCACTGAAGCTTTCTTT. Its protein is CASSPGQGIGTEAFF.

V is TRBV28 and J is TRBJ2-2, with 7 bases that match TRBD1. CDR1 MDHEN and CDR2 SYDVKM come from the germline V gene. V trimming: 8 bases; J trimming: 3 bases; junction bases outside the gene matches: 3. This CDR3 comprises 13 residues. For the CDR3, the DNA is TGTGCCAGCGGGCAGGGGGACACCGGGGAGCTGTTTTTT. This gives the protein CASGQGDTGELFF.

The chain employs TRBV12-5 and TRBJ2-1; the D gene is possibly TRBD2 (5 bases). Per germline, CDR1 LGHNT and CDR2 FRNRAP. V was cut by 2 bases and J by 0 bases, with 14 bases left in between. The CDR3 extends over 17 amino acids. In DNA form, the CDR3 reads TGTGCTAGTGGTTTGCCTCCAGCGGCGAGCTCCTACAATGAGCAGTTCTTC. Amino acid sequence: CASGLPPAASSYNEQFF. Variable domain in full (rest from reference TRBV12-5 and TRBJ2-1): DARVTQTPRHKVTEMGQEVTMRCQPILGHNTVFWYRQTMMQGLELLAYFRNRAPLDDSGMPKDRFSAEMPDATLATLKIQPSEPRDSAVYFCASGLPPAASSYNEQFFGPGTRLTVL.

The chain joins TRBV5-6 to TRBJ2-3; a possible D gene is TRBD1 (6 bases). Germline assignment: CDR1 SGHDT and CDR2 YYEEEE. Trimming removed 0 bases from V and 7 bases from J, with 9 bases in between. The CDR3 is 13 amino acids. CDR3 loop: CASSLGDINTQYF. The CDR3 nucleotides are TGTGCCAGCAGCTTGGGGGACATCAATACGCAGTATTTT. Full variable domain (rest looked up from reference TRBV5-6 and TRBJ2-3): DAGVTQSPTHLIKTRGQQVTLRCSPKSGHDTVSWYQQALGQGPQFIFQYYEEEERQRGNFPDRFSGHQFPNYSSELNVNALLLGDSALYLCASSLGDINTQYFGPGTRLTVL.

The CDR3 coding sequence is TGTGCCATCAGTGGCCTTTTGGCAGCTGGAAACACCATATATTTT. Encoded protein: CAISGLLAAGNTIYF. The rearrangement uses TRBV10-3 and TRBJ1-3; D is unresolved. Trimming left V 4 bases short and J 2 bases short, with 12 bases between. CDR1 and CDR2 from the germline V gene are ENHRY and SYGVKD. The CDR3 is 15 amino acids.

This clone came up a few times. The chain combines TRBV9 with TRBJ1-3, with D tentatively TRBD1 (6 bases). Per the germline V gene, CDR1 is SGDLS and CDR2 is YYNGEE. Trimming took 0 bases from V and 1 from J, leaving 11 bases between them. This CDR3 region has 16 residues. The CDR3 nucleotides read TGTGCCAGCAGCGTAGATCCCAGGGGATCTGGAAACACCATATATTTT. It specifies CASSVDPRGSGNTIYF.

The chain is built from TRBV19 and TRBJ1-3; 9 positions match TRBD1. Germline V gene lookup returns CDR1 LNHDA and CDR2 SQIVND (reference sequence). There are 15 residues in the CDR3. J was trimmed by 7 bases and V by 0 bases; bases with no gene match: 4. The CDR3 sequence is CASSIEGQGGNTIYF. CDR3 in DNA: TGTGCCAGTAGTATAGAGGGACAGGGAGGGAACACCATATATTTT.

V is TRBV9 and J is TRBJ1-3; D gene uncertain. V lost 4 bases, J lost 4 bases, and 18 bases lay in between. Germline values: CDR1 SGDLS, CDR2 YYNGEE. The length of the CDR3 is 16 residues. The CDR3 DNA reads as TGTGCCAGCAGCCTCACTCCCCTATCGCCCGGAAACACCATATATTTT. Encoded protein: CASSLTPLSPGNTIYF.

The sample holds one count of this clone. This chain joins TRBV5-6 and TRBJ2-5, with 7 bases that match TRBD1. In germline, CDR1 is SGHDT, CDR2 YYEEEE. The CDR3 covers 13 residues. The J segment lost 3 bases and the V segment lost 1 base, leaving 0 bases of the junction unmatched. The CDR3 nucleotides are TGTGCCAGCAGCTTGACAGGGGAAGAGACCCAGTACTTC. It specifies CASSLTGEETQYF.

This sequence joins TRBV19 and TRBJ1-4; 9 bases agree with TRBD1. From germline, CDR1 is LNHDA and CDR2 SQIVND (reference sequence). The V and J ends lost 4 bases and 3 bases, in that order; junction bases with no gene match: 6. CDR3 length: 16 amino acids. CDR3 in DNA: TGTGCCAGTAGTAAACAGGGGGCGCGAGCTAATGAAAAACTGTTTTTT. It codes for CASSKQGARANEKLFF.

The chain combines TRBV7-9 with TRBJ1-2, with TRBD1 matching 7 bases. The CDR3 is 13 residues long. Germline CDR1 is SEHNR and CDR2 is FQNEAQ (reference sequence). V trimming: 5 bases; J trimming: 2 bases; junction bases outside the gene matches: 2. The CDR3 bases are TGTGCCAGCAGCCAGGGACAGAACTATGGCTACACCTTC. Protein sequence: CASSQGQNYGYTF. Full variable domain (missing parts from reference TRBV7-9 and TRBJ1-2): DTGVSQNPRHKITKRGQNVTFRCDPISEHNRLYWYRQTLGQGPEFLTYFQNEAQLEKSRLLSDRFSAERPKGSFSTLEIQRTEQGDSAMYLCASSQGQNYGYTFGSGTRLTVV.

J is TRBJ1-2 and V is TRBV18; D is unresolved. V was trimmed by 2 bases and J by 3 bases, leaving 4 bases between them. The CDR3 covers 12 residues. From germline, CDR1 is KGHSH and CDR2 LQKENI. CDR3 sequence (DNA): TGTGCCAGCTCACCAGGAGACTATGGCTACACCTTC. This codes for CASSPGDYGYTF.

V is TRBV9 and J is TRBJ1-3; no definite D call. The CDR3 has 15 residues. V lost 0 bases, J lost 0 bases, and 7 bases lay in between. Germline V gives CDR1 SGDLS, CDR2 YYNGEE. For the CDR3, the DNA is TGTGCCAGCAGCGTAGGGGCAAACTCTGGAAACACCATATATTTT. This encodes CASSVGANSGNTIYF. Filled out from reference TRBV9 and TRBJ1-3, the complete variable domain reads DSGVTQTPKHLITATGQRVTLRCSPRSGDLSVYWYQQSLDQGLQFLIQYYNGEERAKGNILERFSAQQFPDLHSELNLSSLELGDSALYFCASSVGANSGNTIYFGEGSWLTVV.